This note documents a single T cell receptor beta chain sequence. With 3 bases removed from V and 3 bases from J, the gap between germline ends came to 16 bases. There are 16 residues in the CDR3. Looked up from germline, CDR1 is SGHTA and CDR2 is FQGTGA. This entry is derived from a study of control samples from healthy donors and cancer patients. The repertoire was sequenced with immunoSEQ multiplex PCR; TCRdb's copy has only in-frame clones and lacks some. The sample has some 120,000 clones; roughly nine tenths are singletons. The source is a woman younger than 30 in good health. J is TRBJ2-3 and V is TRBV7-3; D is uncertain. Sequenced: blood. The CDR3 spells CASSFLGLSKTDTQYF. CDR3 DNA: TGTGCCAGCAGCTTCCTTGGTTTGAGTAAGACAGATACGCAGTATTTT.